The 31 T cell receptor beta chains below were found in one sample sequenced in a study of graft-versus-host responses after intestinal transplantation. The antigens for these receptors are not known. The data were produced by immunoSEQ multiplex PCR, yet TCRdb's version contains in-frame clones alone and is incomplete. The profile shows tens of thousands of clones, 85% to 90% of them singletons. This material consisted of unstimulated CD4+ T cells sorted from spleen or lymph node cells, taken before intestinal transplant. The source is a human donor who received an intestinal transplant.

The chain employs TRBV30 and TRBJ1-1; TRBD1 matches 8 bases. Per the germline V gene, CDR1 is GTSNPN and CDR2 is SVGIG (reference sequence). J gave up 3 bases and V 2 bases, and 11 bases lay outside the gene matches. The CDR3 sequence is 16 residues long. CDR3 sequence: CAWSFRRGQGDTEAFF. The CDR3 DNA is TGTGCCTGGAGTTTTCGACGAGGACAGGGAGACACTGAAGCTTTCTTT.

The CDR3 region has the DNA TGTGCCAGCAGCTCAAAGACAGGGGTAGGCTCCTACGAGCAGTACTTC. Translating it yields CASSSKTGVGSYEQYF. The chain combines TRBV5-4 with TRBJ2-7, with 8 bases that match TRBD1. The germline V gene has CDR1 SGHNT and CDR2 YYREEE (reference sequence). The CDR3 sequence is 16 residues long. The V and J ends lost 3 bases and 0 bases, in that order; junction bases with no gene match: 8. The whole variable domain, filled in from reference TRBV5-4 and TRBJ2-7, reads ETGVTQSPTHLIKTRGQQVTLRCSSQSGHNTVSWYQQALGQGPQFIFQYYREEENGRGNFPPRFSGLQFPNYSSELNVNALELDDSALYLCASSSKTGVGSYEQYFGPGTRLTVT.

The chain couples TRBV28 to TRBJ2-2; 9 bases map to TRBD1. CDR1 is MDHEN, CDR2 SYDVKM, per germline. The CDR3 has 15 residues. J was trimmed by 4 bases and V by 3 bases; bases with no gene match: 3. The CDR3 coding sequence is TGTGCCAGCAGTTTGGACAGGGGAGGCACCGGGGAGCTGTTTTTT. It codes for CASSLDRGGTGELFF.

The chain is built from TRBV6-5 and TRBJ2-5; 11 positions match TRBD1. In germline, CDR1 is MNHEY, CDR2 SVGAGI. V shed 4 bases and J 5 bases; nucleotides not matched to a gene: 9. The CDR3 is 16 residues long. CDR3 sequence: CASSSGRTGGVETQYF. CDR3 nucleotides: TGTGCCAGCAGTTCAGGTAGGACAGGGGGCGTGGAGACCCAGTACTTC.

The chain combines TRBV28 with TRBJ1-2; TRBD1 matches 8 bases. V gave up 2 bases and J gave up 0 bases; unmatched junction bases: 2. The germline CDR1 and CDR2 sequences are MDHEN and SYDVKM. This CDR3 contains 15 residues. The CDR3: CASSLQQGANYGYTF. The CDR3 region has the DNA TGTGCCAGCAGTTTACAACAGGGGGCTAACTATGGCTACACCTTC.

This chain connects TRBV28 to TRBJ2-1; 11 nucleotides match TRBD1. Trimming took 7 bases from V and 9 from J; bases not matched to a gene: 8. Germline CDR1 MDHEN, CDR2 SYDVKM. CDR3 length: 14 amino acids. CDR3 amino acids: CASKRDRGGSEQFF. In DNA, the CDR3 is TGTGCCAGCAAACGGGACAGGGGGGGGAGTGAGCAGTTCTTC.

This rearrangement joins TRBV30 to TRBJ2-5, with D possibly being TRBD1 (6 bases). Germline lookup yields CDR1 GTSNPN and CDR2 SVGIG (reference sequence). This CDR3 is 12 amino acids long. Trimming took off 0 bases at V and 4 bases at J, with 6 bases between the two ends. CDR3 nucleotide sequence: TGTGCCTGGAGTGTACAGGGAGAGACCCAGTACTTC. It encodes CAWSVQGETQYF.

The CDR3 DNA follows: TGTGCCAGCAGTAATACTTGGGGGGGAGAGACCCAGTACTTC. Amino acids: CASSNTWGGETQYF. This chain joins TRBV6-5 and TRBJ2-5; 7 bases agree with TRBD2. Germline loops: CDR1 MNHEY, CDR2 SVGAGI. The junction had 7 bases not matched to a gene; V was cut back by 5 bases and J by 4 bases. The CDR3 is 14 residues long.

The CDR3 DNA sequence: TGTGCCAGCAGCTTAGCCTTATATCCGGGGTCAAGATCCGGGGAGCTGTTTTTT. Translated, it gives CASSLALYPGSRSGELFF. The chain employs TRBV7-8 and TRBJ2-2; D perhaps matches TRBD2 (5 bases). The CDR3 extends over 18 amino acids. Looked up from germline, CDR1 is SGHVS and CDR2 is FQNEAQ. V was clipped by 0 bases and J by 6 bases, with 20 bases between them.

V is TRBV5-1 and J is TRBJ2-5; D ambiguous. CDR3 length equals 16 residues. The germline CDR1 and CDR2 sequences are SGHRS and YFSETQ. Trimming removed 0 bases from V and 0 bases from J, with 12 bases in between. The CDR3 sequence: CASSLGSPRYQETQYF. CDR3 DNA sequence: TGCGCCAGCAGCTTGGGGTCTCCGCGATACCAAGAGACCCAGTACTTC.

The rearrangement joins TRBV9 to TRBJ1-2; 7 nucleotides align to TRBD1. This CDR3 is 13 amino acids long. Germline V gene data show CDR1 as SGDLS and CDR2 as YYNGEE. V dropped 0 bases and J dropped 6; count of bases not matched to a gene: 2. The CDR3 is CASSVGTGDGYTF. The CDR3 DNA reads TGTGCCAGCAGCGTAGGGACAGGAGATGGCTACACCTTC.

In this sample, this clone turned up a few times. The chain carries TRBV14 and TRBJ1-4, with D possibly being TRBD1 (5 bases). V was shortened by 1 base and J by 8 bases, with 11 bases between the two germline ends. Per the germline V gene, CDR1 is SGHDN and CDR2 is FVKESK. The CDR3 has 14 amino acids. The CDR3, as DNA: TGTGCCAGCAGCCAAGCATGGACACCCGAAAAACTGTTTTTT. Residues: CASSQAWTPEKLFF. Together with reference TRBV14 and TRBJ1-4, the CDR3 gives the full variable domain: EAGVTQFPSHSVIEKGQTVTLRCDPISGHDNLYWYRRVMGKEIKFLLHFVKESKQDESGMPNNRFLAERTGGTYSTLKVQPAELEDSGVYFCASSQAWTPEKLFFGSGTQLSVL.

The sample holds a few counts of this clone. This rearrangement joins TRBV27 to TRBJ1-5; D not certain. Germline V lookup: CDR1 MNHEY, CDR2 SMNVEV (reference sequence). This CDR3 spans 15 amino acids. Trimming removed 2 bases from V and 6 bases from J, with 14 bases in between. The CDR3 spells CASSLDLETFQPQHF. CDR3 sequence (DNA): TGTGCCAGCAGTTTAGATTTAGAAACCTTTCAGCCCCAGCATTTT.

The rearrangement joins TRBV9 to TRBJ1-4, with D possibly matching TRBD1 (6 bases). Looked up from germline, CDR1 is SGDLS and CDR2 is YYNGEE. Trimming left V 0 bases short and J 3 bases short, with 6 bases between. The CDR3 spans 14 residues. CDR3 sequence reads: CASSVGTANEKLFF. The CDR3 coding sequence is TGTGCCAGCAGCGTAGGGACAGCTAATGAAAAACTGTTTTTT.

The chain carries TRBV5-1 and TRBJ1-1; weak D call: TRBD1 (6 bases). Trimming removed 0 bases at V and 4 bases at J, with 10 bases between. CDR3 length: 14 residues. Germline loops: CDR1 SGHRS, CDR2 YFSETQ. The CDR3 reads CASSLDRVSTEAFF. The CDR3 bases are TGCGCCAGCAGCTTGGACAGGGTGAGCACTGAAGCTTTCTTT.

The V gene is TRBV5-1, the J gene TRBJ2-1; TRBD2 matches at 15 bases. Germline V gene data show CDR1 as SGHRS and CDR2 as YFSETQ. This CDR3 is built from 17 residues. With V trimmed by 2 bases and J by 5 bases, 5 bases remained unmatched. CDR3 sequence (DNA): TGCGCCAGCAGCTTTGGGACTAGCGGGAGGAGAAACAATGAGCAGTTCTTC. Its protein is CASSFGTSGRRNNEQFF.

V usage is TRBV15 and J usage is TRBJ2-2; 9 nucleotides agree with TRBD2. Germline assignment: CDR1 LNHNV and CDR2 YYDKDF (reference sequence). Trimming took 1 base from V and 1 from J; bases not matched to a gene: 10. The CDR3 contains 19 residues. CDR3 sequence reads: CATSRGRTLAGLNTGELFF. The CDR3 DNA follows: TGTGCCACCAGCAGAGGTCGGACCCTAGCGGGACTGAACACCGGGGAGCTGTTTTTT.

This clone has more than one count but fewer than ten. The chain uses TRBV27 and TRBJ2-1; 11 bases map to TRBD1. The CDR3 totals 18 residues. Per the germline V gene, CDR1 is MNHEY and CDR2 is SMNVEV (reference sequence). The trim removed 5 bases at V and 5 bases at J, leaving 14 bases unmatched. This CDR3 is CASSNRLDRGREDNEQFF. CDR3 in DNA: TGTGCCAGCAGTAATAGGCTGGACAGGGGGCGAGAGGACAATGAGCAGTTCTTC.

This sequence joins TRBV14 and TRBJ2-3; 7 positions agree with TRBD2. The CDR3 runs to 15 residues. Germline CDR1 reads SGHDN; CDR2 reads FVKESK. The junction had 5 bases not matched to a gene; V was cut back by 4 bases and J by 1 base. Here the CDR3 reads CASSPFRGGTDTQYF. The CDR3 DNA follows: TGTGCCAGCAGCCCCTTCCGGGGGGGCACAGATACGCAGTATTTT.

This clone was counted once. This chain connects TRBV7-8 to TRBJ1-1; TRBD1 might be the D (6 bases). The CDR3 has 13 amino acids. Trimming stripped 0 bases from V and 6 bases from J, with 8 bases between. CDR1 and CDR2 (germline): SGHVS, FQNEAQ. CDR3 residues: CASSLAPGAEAFF. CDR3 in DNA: TGTGCCAGCAGCTTAGCCCCAGGGGCTGAAGCTTTCTTT.

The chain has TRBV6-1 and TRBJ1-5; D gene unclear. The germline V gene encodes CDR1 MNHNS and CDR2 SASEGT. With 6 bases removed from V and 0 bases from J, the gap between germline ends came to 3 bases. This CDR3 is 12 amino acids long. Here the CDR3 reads CASRSSNQPQHF. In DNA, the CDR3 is TGTGCCAGCAGGAGTAGCAATCAGCCCCAGCATTTT.

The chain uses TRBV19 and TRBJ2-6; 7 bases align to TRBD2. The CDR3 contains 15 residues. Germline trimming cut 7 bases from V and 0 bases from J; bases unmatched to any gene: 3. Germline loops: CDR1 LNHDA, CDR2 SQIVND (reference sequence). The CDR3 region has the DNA TGTGCCAGTACCACGGGGGGCTCTGGGGCCAACGTCCTGACTTTC. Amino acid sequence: CASTTGGSGANVLTF. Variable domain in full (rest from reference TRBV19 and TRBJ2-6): DGGITQSPKYLFRKEGQNVTLSCEQNLNHDAMYWYRQDPGQGLRLIYYSQIVNDFQKGDIAEGYSVSREKKESFPLTVTSAQKNPTAFYLCASTTGGSGANVLTFGAGSRLTVL.

The CDR3 sequence: CASSSGHSSYEQYF. In DNA form, the CDR3 reads TGTGCCAGCAGCTCGGGACATTCCTCCTACGAGCAGTACTTC. The V gene is TRBV2, the J gene TRBJ2-7, with D perhaps TRBD1 (6 bases). The CDR3 sequence is 14 residues long. Germline values: CDR1 SNHLY, CDR2 FYNNEI. V shed 6 bases and J shed 0 bases, with 12 bases lying between them.

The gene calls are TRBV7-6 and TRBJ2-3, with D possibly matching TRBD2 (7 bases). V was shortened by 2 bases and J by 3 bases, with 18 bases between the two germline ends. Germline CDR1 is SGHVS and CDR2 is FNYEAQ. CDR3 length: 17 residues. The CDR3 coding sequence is TGTGCCAGCAGCTTACTAGGGGGGGGAATGAAAACAGATACGCAGTATTTT. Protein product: CASSLLGGGMKTDTQYF.

The CDR3 reads CASSAQGQGFYGYTF. CDR3 sequence (DNA): TGCGCCAGCAGCGCCCAGGGACAGGGATTCTATGGCTACACCTTC. The chain employs TRBV5-1 and TRBJ1-2; 9 bases are shared with TRBD1. Germline assignment: CDR1 SGHRS and CDR2 YFSETQ. The CDR3 has 15 amino acids. The V gene end was trimmed by 4 bases and the J gene end by 4 bases; junction bases not matched to a gene: 8.

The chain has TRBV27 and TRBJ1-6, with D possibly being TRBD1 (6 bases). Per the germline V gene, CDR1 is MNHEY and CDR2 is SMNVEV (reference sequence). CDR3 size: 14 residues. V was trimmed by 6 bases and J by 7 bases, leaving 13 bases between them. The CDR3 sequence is CASSPDRINSPLHF. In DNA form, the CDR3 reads TGTGCCAGCAGCCCCGACAGGATCAATTCACCCCTCCACTTT.

CDR3 DNA: TGTGCCAGCAGCCTCGGGACTAGCGGGGCCGGGGAGCTGTTTTTT. Protein product: CASSLGTSGAGELFF. This rearrangement joins TRBV9 to TRBJ2-2; 13 nucleotides match TRBD2. V gave up 4 bases and J gave up 6 bases; unmatched junction bases: 3. Germline CDR1 is SGDLS and CDR2 is YYNGEE. The CDR3 runs to 15 residues.

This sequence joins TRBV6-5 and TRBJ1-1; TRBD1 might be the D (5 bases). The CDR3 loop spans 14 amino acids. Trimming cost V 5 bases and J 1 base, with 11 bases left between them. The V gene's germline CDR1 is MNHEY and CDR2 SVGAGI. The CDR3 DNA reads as TGTGCCAGCAGTCGAGCAGGACAGAACACTGAAGCTTTCTTT. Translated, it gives CASSRAGQNTEAFF.

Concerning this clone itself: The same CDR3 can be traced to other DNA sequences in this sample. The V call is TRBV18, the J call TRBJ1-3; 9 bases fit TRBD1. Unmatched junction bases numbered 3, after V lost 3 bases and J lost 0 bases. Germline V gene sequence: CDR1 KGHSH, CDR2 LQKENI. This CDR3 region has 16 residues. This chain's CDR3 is CASSPGQGSSGNTIYF. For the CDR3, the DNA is TGTGCCAGCTCACCCGGACAGGGGAGCTCTGGAAACACCATATATTTT.

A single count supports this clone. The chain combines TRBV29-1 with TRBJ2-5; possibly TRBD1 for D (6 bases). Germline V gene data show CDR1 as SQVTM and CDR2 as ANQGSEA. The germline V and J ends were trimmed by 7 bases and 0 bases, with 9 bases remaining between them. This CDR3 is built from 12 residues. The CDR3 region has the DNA TGCAGCGCAGGGGCGTACCAAGAGACCCAGTACTTC. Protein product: CSAGAYQETQYF.

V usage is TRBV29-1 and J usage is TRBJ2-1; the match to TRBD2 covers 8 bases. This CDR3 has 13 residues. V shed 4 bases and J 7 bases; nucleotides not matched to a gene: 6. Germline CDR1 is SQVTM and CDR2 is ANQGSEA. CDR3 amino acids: CSVGLAGRNEQFF. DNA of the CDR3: TGCAGCGTTGGCCTAGCGGGTCGTAATGAGCAGTTCTTC.